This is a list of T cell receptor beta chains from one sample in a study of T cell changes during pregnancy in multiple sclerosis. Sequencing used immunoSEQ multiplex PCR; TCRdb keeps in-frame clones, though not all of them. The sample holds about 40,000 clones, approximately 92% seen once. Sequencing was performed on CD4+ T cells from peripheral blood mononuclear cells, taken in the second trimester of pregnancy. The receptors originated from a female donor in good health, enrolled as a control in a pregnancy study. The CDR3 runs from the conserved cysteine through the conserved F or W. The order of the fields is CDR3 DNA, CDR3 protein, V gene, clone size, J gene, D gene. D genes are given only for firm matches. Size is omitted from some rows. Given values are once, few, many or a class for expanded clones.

CDR3nt: TGTGCCAGCACGGAGAATAGGTCTTGGTATGGCTACACCTTC
CDR3aa: CASTENRSWYGYTF
v_gene: TRBV2
abundance: once
j_gene: TRBJ1-2
d_gene: .

CDR3nt: TGTGCCAGCAGTTTCCGGGGTAACGAGCAGTACTTC
CDR3aa: CASSFRGNEQYF
v_gene: TRBV7-2
abundance: .
j_gene: TRBJ2-7
d_gene: .

CDR3nt: TGTGCCAGCAGCCTTGGACAGGGGGATTACGAGCAGTACTTC
CDR3aa: CASSLGQGDYEQYF
v_gene: TRBV7-9
abundance: .
j_gene: TRBJ2-7
d_gene: TRBD1

CDR3nt: TGTGCCAGCAGCCCCCGAGAGGCGGCCTACGAGCAGTACTTC
CDR3aa: CASSPREAAYEQYF
v_gene: TRBV11-2
abundance: .
j_gene: TRBJ2-7
d_gene: .

CDR3nt: TGTGCCAGCTCACCAGTTGCAGGTCGAGAGACCCAGTACTTC
CDR3aa: CASSPVAGRETQYF
v_gene: TRBV18
abundance: .
j_gene: TRBJ2-5
d_gene: .

CDR3nt: TGTGCCTGGAGATTGGGCGGGGCCGGAGGCTTTAACTATGGCTACACCTTC
CDR3aa: CAWRLGGAGGFNYGYTF
v_gene: TRBV30
abundance: .
j_gene: TRBJ1-2
d_gene: .

CDR3nt: TGTGCCAGTAGGGGTTGGGCGGCCGGGGCCTACGAGCAGTACTTC
CDR3aa: CASRGWAAGAYEQYF
v_gene: TRBV19
abundance: once
j_gene: TRBJ2-7
d_gene: .

CDR3nt: TGTGCTAGCAGCCCCGGACAGGCGAACACCGGGGAGCTGTTTTTT
CDR3aa: CASSPGQANTGELFF
v_gene: TRBV7-7
abundance: .
j_gene: TRBJ2-2
d_gene: TRBD1

CDR3nt: TGTGCCAGCAGCTTAGCCTCCAGGTTACAAGAGACCCAGTACTTC
CDR3aa: CASSLASRLQETQYF
v_gene: TRBV7-9
abundance: .
j_gene: TRBJ2-5
d_gene: .

CDR3nt: TGCAGCGTTGGGCAGGGGGCAAGACCGAGCTATGGCTACACCTTC
CDR3aa: CSVGQGARPSYGYTF
v_gene: TRBV29-1
abundance: .
j_gene: TRBJ1-2
d_gene: TRBD1

CDR3nt: TGTGCCATCAGTAACAGGGTCTCTGAAGCTTTCTTT
CDR3aa: CAISNRVSEAFF
v_gene: TRBV10-3
abundance: .
j_gene: TRBJ1-1
d_gene: .

CDR3nt: TGTGCCAGCAGCTTGGTCGGCGGCGTCCTAGCTAATGAAAAACTGTTTTTT
CDR3aa: CASSLVGGVLANEKLFF
v_gene: TRBV5-5
abundance: .
j_gene: TRBJ1-4
d_gene: .

CDR3nt: TGTGCCATCAGTGAGAATATATTTAGCTCCTACGAGCAGTACTTC
CDR3aa: CAISENIFSSYEQYF
v_gene: TRBV10-3
abundance: .
j_gene: TRBJ2-7
d_gene: .

CDR3nt: TGTGCCACCAGCAGGGACAGGGGACGGTCCTACGAGCAGTACTTC
CDR3aa: CATSRDRGRSYEQYF
v_gene: TRBV15
abundance: .
j_gene: TRBJ2-7
d_gene: TRBD1

CDR3nt: TGTGCCAGCAGCCAAGAGGGGGGTTATGTCGGGGGCTACACCTTC
CDR3aa: CASSQEGGYVGGYTF
v_gene: TRBV4-2
abundance: .
j_gene: TRBJ1-2
d_gene: .

CDR3nt: TGTGCCAGCTCTCGGGGTAGCGGGCCCTTAGGGGGTGAGCAGTTCTTC
CDR3aa: CASSRGSGPLGGEQFF
v_gene: TRBV5-6
abundance: .
j_gene: TRBJ2-1
d_gene: .

CDR3nt: TGTGCCAGCAGCGTAGACGTGAGCTCTGGAAACACCATATATTTT
CDR3aa: CASSVDVSSGNTIYF
v_gene: TRBV9
abundance: .
j_gene: TRBJ1-3
d_gene: .

CDR3nt: TGCGCCAGTCGTCTCTCGGAGAGGCAGTACTTC
CDR3aa: CASRLSERQYF
v_gene: TRBV5-1
abundance: once
j_gene: TRBJ2-7
d_gene: .

CDR3nt: TGTGCCAGCTCACGTTTCATGGCAGAAGAAAATGAAAAACTGTTTTTT
CDR3aa: CASSRFMAEENEKLFF
v_gene: TRBV18
abundance: once
j_gene: TRBJ1-4
d_gene: .

CDR3nt: TGTGCCAGCAGCTTAGGTCAGCGTTTGTACCAAGAGACCCAGTACTTC
CDR3aa: CASSLGQRLYQETQYF
v_gene: TRBV7-2
abundance: .
j_gene: TRBJ2-5
d_gene: .

CDR3nt: TGTGCCAGCAGCCCGACTAGCCCAGATACGCAGTATTTT
CDR3aa: CASSPTSPDTQYF
v_gene: TRBV9
abundance: .
j_gene: TRBJ2-3
d_gene: TRBD2

CDR3nt: TGTGCCATCGGGACAGGGCTTAGAAACACCATATATTTT
CDR3aa: CAIGTGLRNTIYF
v_gene: TRBV10-3
abundance: .
j_gene: TRBJ1-3
d_gene: TRBD1

CDR3nt: TGTGCCAGCAGCTTAACGGGACAAAAAACCTACAATGAGCAGTTCTTC
CDR3aa: CASSLTGQKTYNEQFF
v_gene: TRBV7-3
abundance: .
j_gene: TRBJ2-1
d_gene: .

CDR3nt: TGTGCCAGCAGCTTAAGAGTGTCCGGGGAGCTGTTTTTT
CDR3aa: CASSLRVSGELFF
v_gene: TRBV7-9
abundance: once
j_gene: TRBJ2-2
d_gene: .

CDR3nt: TGTGCCAGCAGTCCCAGCGGGGGCGTTGCAACTAATGAAAAACTGTTTTTT
CDR3aa: CASSPSGGVATNEKLFF
v_gene: TRBV28
abundance: .
j_gene: TRBJ1-4
d_gene: .

CDR3nt: TGTGCCAGCAGCTGGAGAGGGACAGGGAATTCACCCCTCCACTTT
CDR3aa: CASSWRGTGNSPLHF
v_gene: TRBV6-5
abundance: once
j_gene: TRBJ1-6
d_gene: TRBD1

CDR3nt: TGTGCCAGTAGGCTCAGGCCCGGCTATGGCTACACCTTC
CDR3aa: CASRLRPGYGYTF
v_gene: TRBV19
abundance: .
j_gene: TRBJ1-2
d_gene: .

CDR3nt: TGTGCCAGCAGCGCGGGACTAGCGAACGCGAACACCGGGGAGCTGTTTTTT
CDR3aa: CASSAGLANANTGELFF
v_gene: TRBV11-1
abundance: .
j_gene: TRBJ2-2
d_gene: TRBD2

CDR3nt: TGTGCCAGTAAAGTCCCAGGGGCGGCTCCCCAGCCCCAGCATTTT
CDR3aa: CASKVPGAAPQPQHF
v_gene: TRBV19
abundance: few
j_gene: TRBJ1-5
d_gene: .

CDR3nt: TGTGCCAGCAGCCAACCACAGGGACTACCCAACACCGGGGAGCTGTTTTTT
CDR3aa: CASSQPQGLPNTGELFF
v_gene: TRBV14
abundance: .
j_gene: TRBJ2-2
d_gene: .

CDR3nt: TGTGCCAGCAGTGAAGCAGGGGGCTCACGGCAGCCCCAGCATTTT
CDR3aa: CASSEAGGSRQPQHF
v_gene: TRBV6-1
abundance: .
j_gene: TRBJ1-5
d_gene: TRBD1

CDR3nt: TGCGCCAGCAGCTTGCTCCCCCGGACTAGCGGCTACAATGAGCAGTTCTTC
CDR3aa: CASSLLPRTSGYNEQFF
v_gene: TRBV5-1
abundance: .
j_gene: TRBJ2-1
d_gene: TRBD2

CDR3nt: TGTGCCAGCAGCTTAGTCTTCGGAACTAGCGGAAGCAGGCAGTTCTTC
CDR3aa: CASSLVFGTSGSRQFF
v_gene: TRBV11-2
abundance: .
j_gene: TRBJ2-1
d_gene: TRBD2

CDR3nt: TGTGCCAGCAGTGACCCGACAGGGGGCAGGGGTGAAAAACTGTTTTTT
CDR3aa: CASSDPTGGRGEKLFF
v_gene: TRBV25-1
abundance: .
j_gene: TRBJ1-4
d_gene: TRBD1

CDR3nt: TGCAGCGTTGGTCGTGGAGGTCAGCCTAACCAAGAGACCCAGTACTTC
CDR3aa: CSVGRGGQPNQETQYF
v_gene: TRBV29-1
abundance: .
j_gene: TRBJ2-5
d_gene: .

CDR3nt: TGTGCCAGCAGCTTCTTCCAGGGGGCAATCTACAATGAGCAGTTCTTC
CDR3aa: CASSFFQGAIYNEQFF
v_gene: TRBV5-8
abundance: .
j_gene: TRBJ2-1
d_gene: TRBD1

CDR3nt: TGCGCCAGCAGCCAAGATCTTAGCGGGGCGTTGGGTGAGCAGTTCTTC
CDR3aa: CASSQDLSGALGEQFF
v_gene: TRBV4-1
abundance: .
j_gene: TRBJ2-1
d_gene: TRBD2

CDR3nt: TGTGCCAGCAGTTCCGTCCGGGTCGATCAGCCCCAGCATTTT
CDR3aa: CASSSVRVDQPQHF
v_gene: TRBV27
abundance: .
j_gene: TRBJ1-5
d_gene: .

CDR3nt: TGTGCCAGCAGCTTGCGCGATCCCGGGACTAGCGGGAGCATGTACTTC
CDR3aa: CASSLRDPGTSGSMYF
v_gene: TRBV7-2
abundance: .
j_gene: TRBJ2-5
d_gene: TRBD2

CDR3nt: TGTGCCAGCTCACAGGTCGGGACAGCCCATGAAAAACTGTTTTTT
CDR3aa: CASSQVGTAHEKLFF
v_gene: TRBV18
abundance: once
j_gene: TRBJ1-4
d_gene: TRBD1

CDR3nt: TGTGCCTGGAGACAGGAGTCGAACACCGGGGAGCTGTTTTTT
CDR3aa: CAWRQESNTGELFF
v_gene: TRBV30
abundance: once
j_gene: TRBJ2-2
d_gene: .

CDR3nt: TGTGCCAGCCGGGTCGACTTCTACGAGCAGTACTTC
CDR3aa: CASRVDFYEQYF
v_gene: TRBV2
abundance: .
j_gene: TRBJ2-7
d_gene: .

CDR3nt: TGTGCCAGCAGTTTTCCGAGGGACACTGAAGCTTTCTTT
CDR3aa: CASSFPRDTEAFF
v_gene: TRBV7-2
abundance: .
j_gene: TRBJ1-1
d_gene: .

CDR3nt: TGTGCCAGCAGCTTGGATCTCTGGCAGGGGCAAGAGACCCAGTACTTC
CDR3aa: CASSLDLWQGQETQYF
v_gene: TRBV5-5
abundance: .
j_gene: TRBJ2-5
d_gene: .

CDR3nt: TGCAGCGTTGGCAGGATACCCTACGAGCAGTACTTC
CDR3aa: CSVGRIPYEQYF
v_gene: TRBV29-1
abundance: .
j_gene: TRBJ2-7
d_gene: .

CDR3nt: TGTGCCAGCACCCAAGAGAGATATTATAGCAATCAGCCCCAGCATTTT
CDR3aa: CASTQERYYSNQPQHF
v_gene: TRBV11-2
abundance: .
j_gene: TRBJ1-5
d_gene: .

CDR3nt: TGTGCCAGCATAGGGCTAGCGGGGAACAATGAGCAGTTCTTC
CDR3aa: CASIGLAGNNEQFF
v_gene: TRBV2
abundance: .
j_gene: TRBJ2-1
d_gene: TRBD2

CDR3nt: TGTGCCAGCAGATCGTCCGGGGAGCTGTTTTTT
CDR3aa: CASRSSGELFF
v_gene: TRBV5-6
abundance: .
j_gene: TRBJ2-2
d_gene: .